Presented here are 20 T cell receptor beta chains from one specimen sequenced in a study of shared clonotypes between healthy human individuals. Only in-frame clones appear in the TCRdb table, and some are missing; sequencing was by immunoSEQ multiplex PCR. This table has some 2,100,000 clones, around 95% appearing once. What was sequenced was naive CD4+ T cells sorted from blood. As to subset: CD45RA+ positively selected. The origin of the receptors is a man younger than 35 in good health.

V usage is TRBV21-1 and J usage is TRBJ2-2; the table names TRBD2, a call not compared with the DNA. TRBV21-1 constitutes a pseudogene. The CDR3 runs to 20 residues. CDR3 residues: CASSKRKGVRELANTGELFF. For the CDR3, the DNA is TGTGCCAGCAGCAAAAGGAAAGGGGTGCGGGAACTGGCGAACACCGGGGAGCTGTTTTTT.

V usage is TRBV13 and J usage is TRBJ2-3; 7 bases align to TRBD2. With V trimmed by 5 bases and J by 2 bases, 13 bases remained unmatched. CDR1 PRHDT and CDR2 FYEKMQ come from the germline V gene (reference sequence). This CDR3 has 17 residues. The CDR3 loop reads CASSLKFPSGYTDTQYF. CDR3 in DNA: TGTGCCAGCAGCCTTAAGTTTCCTAGCGGTTACACAGATACGCAGTATTTT.

The J gene is TRBJ1-2, the V gene TRBV6-6; a weak D match, TRBD1 (6 bases). The CDR3 has 14 amino acids. Germline V gives CDR1 MNHNY, CDR2 SVGAGI (reference sequence). Trimming cost V 2 bases and J 5 bases, with 12 bases left between them. CDR3 sequence (DNA): TGTGCCAGCAGTTACCCACAGGGAGAGTATGGCTACACCTTC. Protein product: CASSYPQGEYGYTF.

Regarding this clone: This CDR3 is also generated by other DNA sequences in the sample. This chain uses TRBV5-1 with TRBJ1-5; D is perhaps TRBD1 (5 bases). This CDR3 comprises 13 residues. Looked up from germline, CDR1 is SGHRS and CDR2 is YFSETQ. Trimming took off 2 bases at V and 4 bases at J, with 7 bases between the two ends. The CDR3 sequence: CASSFGGNQPQHF. Here the CDR3 DNA reads TGCGCCAGCAGCTTCGGGGGGAATCAGCCCCAGCATTTT.

The genes are TRBV5-1 and TRBJ2-7; D is undetermined. The CDR3 loop spans 11 amino acids. Trimming removed 0 bases from V and 7 bases from J, with 5 bases in between. Germline V gene sequence: CDR1 SGHRS, CDR2 YFSETQ. CDR3 bases: TGCGCCAGCAGCTTGGAGGATGAGCAGTACTTC. As protein: CASSLEDEQYF.

The chain couples TRBV7-9 to TRBJ2-7; no firm D call. The V and J ends lost 5 bases and 5 bases respectively, with 13 bases between them. The CDR3 loop spans 13 amino acids. The germline CDR1 and CDR2 sequences are SEHNR and FQNEAQ (reference sequence). The CDR3 sequence: CASSPRAQNEQYF. DNA of the CDR3: TGTGCCAGCAGCCCCCGGGCTCAAAACGAGCAGTACTTC.

This rearrangement joins TRBV6-4 to TRBJ1-2; 9 positions match TRBD1. V was pared by 5 bases and J by 7 bases, with 23 bases of the junction left unmatched. The CDR3 has 19 residues. The V gene's germline CDR1 is MRHNA and CDR2 SNTAGT. CDR3 DNA sequence: TGTGCCAGCAGTCCGCGGACAGGGGACTCACCTAGAAACTTCCTTGGCTACACCTTC. Translation: CASSPRTGDSPRNFLGYTF.

CDR3 in amino acids: CSVETVQAEAFF. DNA of the CDR3: TGCAGCGTTGAAACAGTGCAGGCTGAAGCTTTCTTT. The chain carries TRBV29-1 and TRBJ1-1; no definite D call. Germline V gene data show CDR1 as SQVTM and CDR2 as ANQGSEA. This CDR3 has 12 residues. V was shortened by 2 bases and J by 6 bases, with 10 bases between the two germline ends.

The chain recombines TRBV6-5 with TRBJ2-7; D ambiguous. With 5 bases removed from V and 2 bases from J, the gap between germline ends came to 16 bases. Germline V gives CDR1 MNHEY, CDR2 SVGAGI. This CDR3 contains 15 residues. In nucleotides, the CDR3 is TGTGCCAGCAGTCGCGCAACGACTGGTACCTACGAGCAGTACTTC. It is translated as CASSRATTGTYEQYF.

This clone turned up a few times. This sample includes further DNA sequences coding for the same CDR3. The genes are TRBV7-9 and TRBJ1-5, with a weak D call TRBD1 (6 bases). The germline gives CDR1 SEHNR, CDR2 FQNEAQ (reference sequence). Trimming removed 1 base from V and 2 bases from J, with 6 bases in between. The CDR3 runs 14 residues. The chain's CDR3 is CASSLGQGNQPQHF. The CDR3 DNA reads as TGTGCCAGCAGCTTAGGACAGGGCAATCAGCCCCAGCATTTT.

This chain links TRBV30 with TRBJ1-4; D not certain. The CDR3 sequence is 15 residues long. V lost 3 bases to trimming and J lost 7 bases, with 18 bases between them. Germline loops: CDR1 GTSNPN, CDR2 SVGIG (reference sequence). In DNA, the CDR3 is TGTGCCTGGAGCGCCCCGTCGGACTGGGGTGAAAAACTGTTTTTT. Translating it yields CAWSAPSDWGEKLFF.

The gene calls are TRBV7-2 and TRBJ2-2; D is ambiguous. CDR1 is SGHTA, CDR2 FQGNSA, per germline. V dropped 1 base and J dropped 5 bases, with 8 bases sitting between them. The CDR3 sequence is 14 residues long. The DNA for the CDR3 is TGTGCCAGCAGCTTAGTAGTACGGACCGGGGAGCTGTTTTTT. This translates into CASSLVVRTGELFF.

In its sample, this clone was seen a few times. The chain combines TRBV19 with TRBJ1-6; the D is unclear. Trimming left V 5 bases short and J 7 bases short, with 9 bases between. The CDR3 is made up of 13 amino acids. Germline V gene data show CDR1 as LNHDA and CDR2 as SQIVND (reference sequence). CDR3 in DNA: TGTGCCAGTAGTCCCGACGGAAATTCACCCCTCCACTTT. This codes for CASSPDGNSPLHF.

The rearrangement uses TRBV7-9 and TRBJ2-7; D uncertain. CDR3 size: 16 residues. The ends were cut back, 5 bases at V and 6 bases at J, with 23 bases in the middle. Germline CDR1 is SEHNR and CDR2 is FQNEAQ (reference sequence). The CDR3 sequence: CASSQSGVLRSFEQYF. The CDR3 DNA is TGTGCCAGCAGCCAGTCCGGAGTTCTTCGGAGTTTCGAGCAGTACTTC.

This clone was seen just once. The rearrangement joins TRBV5-4 to TRBJ1-3; possibly TRBD1 for D (5 bases). Trimming left V 4 bases short and J 0 bases short, with 14 bases between. The CDR3 runs 16 residues. Germline assignment: CDR1 SGHNT and CDR2 YYREEE (reference sequence). CDR3 in DNA: TGTGCCAGCAGCCCCCAAGGGGCCCTCTCTGGAAACACCATATATTTT. This sequence encodes CASSPQGALSGNTIYF.

The CDR3 loop is CASSPAMTEPQHF. In nucleotides, the CDR3 is TGTGCCAGCTCACCCGCAATGACGGAGCCCCAGCATTTT. V usage is TRBV18 and J usage is TRBJ1-5; no clear D. V was clipped by 3 bases and J by 8 bases, with 11 bases between them. Germline assignment: CDR1 KGHSH and CDR2 LQKENI. This CDR3 comprises 13 residues.

This clone showed up just once. V and J are TRBV10-3 and TRBJ2-7; TRBD1 might be the D (7 bases). The germline V gene encodes CDR1 ENHRY and CDR2 SYGVKD. The CDR3 extends over 14 amino acids. The V end was cut by 6 bases, the J end by 3 bases, with 15 bases between. DNA of the CDR3: TGTGCCATCAGGCGCGCGGGACAGCTCTACGAGCAGTACTTC. It encodes CAIRRAGQLYEQYF.

The chain carries TRBV28 and TRBJ1-4; 7 nucleotides line up with TRBD1. Trimming cost V 5 bases and J 3 bases; bases outside gene matches: 6. The CDR3 sequence is 15 residues long. Germline loops: CDR1 MDHEN, CDR2 SYDVKM. The DNA for the CDR3 is TGTGCCAGCAGTCCGGGGGACAGAGCTAATGAAAAACTGTTTTTT. As protein: CASSPGDRANEKLFF.

The chain links TRBV5-4 to TRBJ2-2, with D perhaps TRBD2 (5 bases). Between the trimmed V and J ends, which lost 4 bases and 5 bases, there was a span of 15 bases. Germline V gene sequence: CDR1 SGHNT, CDR2 YYREEE (reference sequence). This CDR3 has 15 amino acids. DNA of the CDR3: TGTGCCAGCAGCACACTAGGGTTGGGGACCGGGGAGCTGTTTTTT. This gives the protein CASSTLGLGTGELFF.

This chain connects TRBV2 to TRBJ2-5; D is unclear. This CDR3 spans 14 amino acids. In germline, CDR1 is SNHLY, CDR2 FYNNEI. The V and J ends lost 2 bases and 1 base respectively, with 8 bases between them. For the CDR3, the DNA is TGTGCCAGCAGTGAAAGACGGAGCCAAGAGACCCAGTACTTC. The encoded protein is CASSERRSQETQYF.